This T cell receptor beta chain was recovered during a study of OX40 agonist ivuxolimab in advanced cancers. Using immunoSEQ multiplex PCR, the repertoire was profiled, and TCRdb retains in-frame clones only, with some absent. Of 53,000 or so clones in the sample, more than 70% were seen once. The count of this clone is one. Sample: CD4+ or CD8+ T cells sorted from blood, taken in a trial of the OX40 agonist ivuxolimab. This clonotype was obtained from an adult with an advanced solid tumor such as melanoma, head and neck, liver or kidney cancer.

DNA of the CDR3: TGTGCCAGCGCCCGGGACAGGGTCTACGAGCAGTACTTC. Translated: CASARDRVYEQYF. The J gene is TRBJ2-7, the V gene TRBV27; the match to TRBD1 covers 9 bases. Trimming removed 8 bases from V and 3 bases from J; junction bases left unmatched: 5. Germline V gives CDR1 MNHEY, CDR2 SMNVEV (reference sequence). The CDR3 loop spans 13 amino acids.